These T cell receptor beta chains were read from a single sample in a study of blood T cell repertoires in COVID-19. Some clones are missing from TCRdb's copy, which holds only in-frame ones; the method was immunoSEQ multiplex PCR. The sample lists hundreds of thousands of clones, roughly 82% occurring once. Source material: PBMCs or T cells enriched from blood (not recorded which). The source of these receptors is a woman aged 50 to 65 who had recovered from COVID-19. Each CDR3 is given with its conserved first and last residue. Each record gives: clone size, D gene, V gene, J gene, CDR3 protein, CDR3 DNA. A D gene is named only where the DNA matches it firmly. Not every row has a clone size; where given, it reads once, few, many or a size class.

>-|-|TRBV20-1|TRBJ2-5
CSASARPALGTQYF
TGCAGTGCTAGTGCGAGGCCGGCGCTCGGGACCCAGTACTTC
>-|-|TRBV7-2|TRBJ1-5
CASSLAPTQADQPQHF
TGTGCCAGCAGCTTAGCGCCTACCCAGGCTGATCAGCCCCAGCATTTT
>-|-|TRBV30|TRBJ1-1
CAWSQYSEAFF
TGTGCCTGGAGTCAGTATTCTGAAGCTTTCTTT
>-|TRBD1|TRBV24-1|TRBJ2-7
CATSRTGAGEQYF
TGTGCCACCAGTCGCACAGGGGCGGGCGAGCAGTACTTC
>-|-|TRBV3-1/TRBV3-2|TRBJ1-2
CASSQASTRNYGYTF
TGTGCCAGCAGCCAAGCATCGACACGTAACTATGGCTACACCTTC
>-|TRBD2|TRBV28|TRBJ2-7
CASRLAGGPTKWNEQYF
TGTGCCAGCAGGCTAGCGGGAGGGCCGACCAAGTGGAACGAGCAGTACTTC
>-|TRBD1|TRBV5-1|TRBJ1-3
CASSLAGRTGGNTIYF
TGCGCCAGCAGCTTGGCCGGACGGACAGGGGGAAACACCATATATTTT
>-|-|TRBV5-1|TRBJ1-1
CASSLREGTEAFF
TGCGCCAGCAGCTTACGGGAGGGAACTGAAGCTTTCTTT
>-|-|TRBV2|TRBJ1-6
CASGPARRVTPLHF
TGTGCCAGCGGTCCGGCCCGACGGGTCACACCCCTCCACTTT
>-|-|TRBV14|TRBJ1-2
CASSQDLNYGYTF
TGTGCCAGCAGCCAAGACCTTAACTATGGCTACACCTTC
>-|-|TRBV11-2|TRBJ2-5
CASSLVSGDATQYF
TGTGCCAGCAGCTTAGTCTCAGGGGACGCGACCCAGTACTTC
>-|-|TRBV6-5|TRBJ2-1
CASSYSGFAQGHEQFF
TGTGCCAGCAGTTACTCCGGATTTGCACAGGGTCATGAGCAGTTCTTC
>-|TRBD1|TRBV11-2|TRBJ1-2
CASSERDRAGYTF
TGTGCCAGCAGCGAAAGGGACAGGGCTGGCTACACCTTC
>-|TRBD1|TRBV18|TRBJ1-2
CASSPTTTGEGGYTF
TGTGCCAGCTCACCGACCACGACAGGGGAGGGTGGCTACACCTTC
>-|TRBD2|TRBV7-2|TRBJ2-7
CASSLLAGGSEQYF
TGTGCCAGCAGCCTCCTTGCGGGAGGAAGTGAGCAGTACTTC
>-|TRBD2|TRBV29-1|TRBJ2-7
CSVEGTTTREQYF
TGCAGCGTCGAAGGGACTACTACTCGGGAGCAGTACTTC
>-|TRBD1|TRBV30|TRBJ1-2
CASNRGQINYGYTF
TGTGCCTCGAACCGGGGACAGATAAACTATGGCTACACCTTC
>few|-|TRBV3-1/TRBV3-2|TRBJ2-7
CASSQGRLAYEQYF
TGTGCCAGCAGCCAAGGTAGACTAGCCTACGAGCAGTACTTC
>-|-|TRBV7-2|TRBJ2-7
CASSLVQQDEQYF
TGTGCCAGCAGCTTAGTACAGCAAGACGAGCAGTACTTC
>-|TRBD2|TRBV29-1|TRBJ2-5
CSVEDPLAGMETQYF
TGCAGCGTTGAAGATCCGCTAGCGGGTATGGAGACCCAGTACTTC
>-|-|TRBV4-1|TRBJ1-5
CASSRGHFSNQPQHF
TGCGCCAGCAGCCGTGGACATTTCAGCAATCAGCCCCAGCATTTT
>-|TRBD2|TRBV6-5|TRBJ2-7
CASSSEGGEQYF
TGTGCCAGCAGTTCCGAGGGAGGGGAGCAGTACTTC
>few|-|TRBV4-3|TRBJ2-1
CASSQERSFSYNEQFF
TGCGCCAGCAGCCAAGAACGGTCTTTCTCCTACAATGAGCAGTTCTTC
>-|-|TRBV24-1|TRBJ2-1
CATSDSTWSGNEQFF
TGTGCCACCAGTGATTCGACCTGGTCGGGGAATGAGCAGTTCTTC
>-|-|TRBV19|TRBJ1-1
CASSPPENTEAFF
TGTGCCAGTAGCCCCCCAGAAAACACTGAAGCTTTCTTT
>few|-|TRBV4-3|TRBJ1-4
CASSQEVVGPNEKLFF
TGCGCCAGCAGCCAAGAGGTGGTTGGGCCTAATGAAAAACTGTTTTTT
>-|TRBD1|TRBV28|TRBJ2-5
CASSNRDRAQTQYF
TGTGCCAGCAGTAACCGGGACAGGGCCCAAACCCAGTACTTC
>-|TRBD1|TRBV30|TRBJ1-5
CAWSVGTGNQPQHF
TGTGCCTGGAGTGTAGGGACAGGCAATCAGCCCCAGCATTTT
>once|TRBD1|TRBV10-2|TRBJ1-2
CASSDTGGYGYTF
TGCGCCAGCAGTGATACAGGGGGCTATGGCTACACCTTC
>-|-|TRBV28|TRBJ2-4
CASSPPVAGIKNIQYF
TGTGCCAGCAGTCCTCCCGTCGCGGGCATCAAAAACATTCAGTACTTC
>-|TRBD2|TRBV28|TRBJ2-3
CASSLRTSGTSTDTQYF
TGTGCCAGCAGTTTAAGGACTAGCGGGACTAGCACAGATACGCAGTATTTT
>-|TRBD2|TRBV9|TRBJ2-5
CASSVALVSGGPQETQYF
TGTGCCAGCAGCGTAGCCCTAGTTAGCGGGGGGCCCCAAGAGACCCAGTACTTC
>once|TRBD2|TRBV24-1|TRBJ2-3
CATSDDTSGVDTQYF
TGTGCCACCAGTGATGATACCAGCGGGGTTGATACGCAGTATTTT
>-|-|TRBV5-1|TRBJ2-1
CASSWGHSYNEQFF
TGCGCCAGCAGCTGGGGCCACTCCTACAATGAGCAGTTCTTC
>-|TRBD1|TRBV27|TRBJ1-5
CASSINRGGNQPQHF
TGTGCCAGCAGTATCAACAGGGGGGGGAATCAGCCCCAGCATTTT
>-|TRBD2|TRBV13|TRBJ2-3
CASSLEGTSGSGTDTQYF
TGTGCCAGCAGCTTAGAGGGGACTAGCGGGAGTGGGACAGATACGCAGTATTTT
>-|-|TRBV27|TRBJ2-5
CASSPWGVQETQYF
TGTGCCAGCAGTCCATGGGGGGTACAAGAGACCCAGTACTTC
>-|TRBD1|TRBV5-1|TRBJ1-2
CASSSTGGYGYTF
TGCGCCAGCAGCTCTACAGGGGGCTATGGCTACACCTTC
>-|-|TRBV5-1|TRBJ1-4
CASSETATNEKLFF
TGCGCCAGCAGCGAGACAGCCACTAATGAAAAACTGTTTTTT
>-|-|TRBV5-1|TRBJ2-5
CASSQQETQYF
TGCGCCAGCAGCCAACAAGAGACCCAGTACTTC
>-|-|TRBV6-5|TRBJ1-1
CASSYVSQTEAFF
TGTGCCAGCAGTTACGTTTCACAAACTGAAGCTTTCTTT
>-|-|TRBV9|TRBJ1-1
CASSVDKFTRNTEAFF
TGTGCCAGCAGCGTAGACAAATTCACCAGGAACACTGAAGCTTTCTTT
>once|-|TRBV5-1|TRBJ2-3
CASSLESGDGDTQYF
TGCGCCAGCAGCTTGGAGAGCGGCGACGGTGATACGCAGTATTTT
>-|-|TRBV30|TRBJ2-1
CAWSVLTTLRGPNEQFF
TGTGCCTGGAGTGTACTCACCACCCTTAGGGGCCCTAATGAGCAGTTCTTC
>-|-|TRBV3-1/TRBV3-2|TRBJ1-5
CASSQGTGGWSNQPQHF
TGTGCCAGCAGCCAAGGAACCGGAGGTTGGAGCAATCAGCCCCAGCATTTT
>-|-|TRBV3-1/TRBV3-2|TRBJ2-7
CASSPSPSQGPPTEQYF
TGTGCCAGCAGCCCATCTCCTTCTCAGGGTCCTCCTACCGAGCAGTACTTC
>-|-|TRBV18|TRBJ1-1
CASSSFNTEAFF
TGTGCCAGCTCGTCATTTAACACTGAAGCTTTCTTT